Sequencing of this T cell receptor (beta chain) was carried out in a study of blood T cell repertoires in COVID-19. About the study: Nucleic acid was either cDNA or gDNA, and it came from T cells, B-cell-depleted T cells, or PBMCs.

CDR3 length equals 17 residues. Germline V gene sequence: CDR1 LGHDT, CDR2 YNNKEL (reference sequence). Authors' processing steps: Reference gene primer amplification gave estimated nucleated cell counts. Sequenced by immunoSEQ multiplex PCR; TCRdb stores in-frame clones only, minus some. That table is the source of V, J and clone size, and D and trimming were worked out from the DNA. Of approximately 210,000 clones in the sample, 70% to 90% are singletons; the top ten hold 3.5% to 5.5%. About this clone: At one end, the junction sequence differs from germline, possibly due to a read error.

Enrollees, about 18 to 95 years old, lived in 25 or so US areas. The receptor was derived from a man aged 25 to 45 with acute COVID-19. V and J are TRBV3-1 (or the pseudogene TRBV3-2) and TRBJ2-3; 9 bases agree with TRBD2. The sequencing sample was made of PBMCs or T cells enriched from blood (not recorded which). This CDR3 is CARSQDGAGGGRDTQYF. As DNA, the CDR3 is TGTGCCCGCAGCCAAGACGGCGCGGGGGGGGGCAGAGATACGCAGTATTTT.